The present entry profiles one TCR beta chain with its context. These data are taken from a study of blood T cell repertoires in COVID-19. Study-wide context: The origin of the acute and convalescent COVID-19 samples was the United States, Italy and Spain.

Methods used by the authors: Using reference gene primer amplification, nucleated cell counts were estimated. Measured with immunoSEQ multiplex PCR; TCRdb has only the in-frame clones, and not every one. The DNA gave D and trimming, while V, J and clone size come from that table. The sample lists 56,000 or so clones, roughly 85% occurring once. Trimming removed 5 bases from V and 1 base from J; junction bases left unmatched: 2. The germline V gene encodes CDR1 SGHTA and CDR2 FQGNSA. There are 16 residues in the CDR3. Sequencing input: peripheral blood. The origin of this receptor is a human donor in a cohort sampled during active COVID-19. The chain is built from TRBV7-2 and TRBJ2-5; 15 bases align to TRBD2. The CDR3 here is CASSRTSGRVQETQYF. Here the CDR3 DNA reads TGTGCCAGCAGCCGGACTAGCGGGAGGGTCCAAGAGACCCAGTACTTC.